A single sample is the source of the 32 T cell receptor beta chains below, sequenced in a study of blood T cell repertoires in COVID-19. Repertoires were generated with immunoSEQ multiplex PCR, while TCRdb's copy carries only in-frame clones and drops some. The data contain approximately 94,000 clones, more than 75% of them singletons. Sequencing used peripheral blood. The receptors shown here come from a woman at least 80 years old with active COVID-19.

The chain employs TRBV4-3 and TRBJ2-3, with 10 bases identical to TRBD2. V shed 0 bases and J 2 bases; nucleotides not matched to a gene: 5. CDR3 size: 17 residues. The germline V gene has CDR1 LGHNA and CDR2 YSLEER. The CDR3 DNA follows: TGCGCCAGCAGCCAAGATACTAGCGGGGAGTACACAGATACGCAGTATTTT. Its protein product is CASSQDTSGEYTDTQYF.

The rearrangement links TRBV30 to TRBJ2-7; a possible D gene is TRBD1 (6 bases). The CDR3 runs to 15 residues. Between the trimmed V and J ends, which lost 1 base and 0 bases, there was a span of 13 bases. Germline values: CDR1 GTSNPN, CDR2 SVGIG (reference sequence). CDR3 DNA: TGTGCCTGGAGTGCAGGACAGCAGAGCTCCTACGAGCAGTACTTC. Translation: CAWSAGQQSSYEQYF.

The CDR3 sequence is CASSSTRGGDTQYF. As DNA, the CDR3 is TGTGCCAGCAGTTCGACTCGGGGGGGAGATACGCAGTATTTT. The chain recombines TRBV6-6 with TRBJ2-3; 8 bases are a match to TRBD2. The CDR3 is made up of 14 amino acids. V lost 4 bases and J lost 5; bases outside the gene matches: 5. The V gene's germline CDR1 is MNHNY and CDR2 SVGAGI (reference sequence).

The chain recombines TRBV29-1 with TRBJ1-2; 7 bases line up with TRBD1. CDR1 SQVTM and CDR2 ANQGSEA come from the germline V gene. The CDR3 length is 15 residues. V shed 6 bases and J 2 bases; nucleotides not matched to a gene: 12. The DNA for the CDR3 is TGCAGCGTCAACCGCCCTCGCAGGGGGAACTATGGCTACACCTTC. Translated: CSVNRPRRGNYGYTF.

Worth noting for this clone: Its ends do not fully match the called genes, so a read error is possible. The chain carries TRBV7-9 and TRBJ1-3; D may be TRBD1 (5 bases). This CDR3 has 14 residues. Looked up from germline, CDR1 is SEHNR and CDR2 is FQNEAQ (reference sequence). The CDR3 loop reads CASSRGQVGDTIYF. In DNA, the CDR3 is TGTGCCAGCAGCCGAGGACAAGTTGGAGACACCATATATTTT. The entire variable domain, with the rest obtained from reference TRBV7-9 and TRBJ1-3, is as follows: DTGVSQNPRHKITKRGQNVTFRCDPISEHNRLYWYRQTLGQGPEFLTYFQNEAQLEKSRLLSDRFSAERPKGSFSTLEIQRTEQGDSAMYLCASSRGQVGDTIYFGEGSWLTVV.

The chain employs TRBV19 and TRBJ1-4; 9 nucleotides match TRBD1. V trimming: 10 bases; J trimming: 6 bases; junction bases outside the gene matches: 6. The CDR3 spans 13 residues. Germline-derived CDR1 and CDR2 are LNHDA and SQIVND (reference sequence). CDR3 DNA: TGTGCCACCACCGGGACAGGGCATGAAAAACTGTTTTTT. Amino acids: CATTGTGHEKLFF.

This chain connects TRBV11-2 to TRBJ1-2; tentative D call: TRBD1 (6 bases). CDR1 is SGHAT and CDR2 is FQNNGV in the germline V gene. V dropped 2 bases and J dropped 3 bases, with 13 bases sitting between them. CDR3 length equals 15 residues. As DNA, the CDR3 is TGTGCCAGCAGCTTACGGGGGGGCGAACACTATGGCTACACCTTC. Translation gives CASSLRGGEHYGYTF. The variable domain in full, with the rest retrieved from reference TRBV11-2 and TRBJ1-2, is EAGVAQSPRYKIIEKRQSVAFWCNPISGHATLYWYQQILGQGPKLLIQFQNNGVVDDSQLPKDRFSAERLKGVDSTLKIQPAKLEDSAVYLCASSLRGGEHYGYTFGSGTRLTVV.

The chain recombines TRBV3-1 (or the pseudogene TRBV3-2) with TRBJ2-7; 7 bases align to TRBD2. V shed 4 bases and J 4 bases; nucleotides not matched to a gene: 7. Germline V gene data show CDR1 as LGHDT and CDR2 as YNNKEL (reference sequence). CDR3 length: 14 amino acids. The CDR3 loop is CASSRAGEGYEQYF. The CDR3 nucleotides read TGTGCCAGCAGCCGGGCGGGAGAGGGGTACGAGCAGTACTTC.

The rearrangement joins TRBV6-5 to TRBJ2-2; D possibly corresponds to TRBD2 (5 bases). Between the trimmed V and J ends, which lost 6 bases and 10 bases, there was a span of 12 bases. Germline V gives CDR1 MNHEY, CDR2 SVGAGI. The CDR3 extends over 12 amino acids. CDR3: CASSREGVELFF. The DNA of the CDR3 is TGTGCCAGCAGCCGTGAGGGTGTGGAGCTGTTTTTT.

V and J are TRBV14 and TRBJ2-7; TRBD1 matches 11 bases. The CDR3 loop spans 15 amino acids. Germline V gene data show CDR1 as SGHDN and CDR2 as FVKESK. V was pared by 4 bases and J by 2 bases, with 4 bases of the junction left unmatched. The CDR3 DNA sequence: TGTGCCAGCAGCCGAGGACAGGGGGCGGCCTACGAGCAGTACTTC. It encodes CASSRGQGAAYEQYF.

V gene TRBV10-3 combines with J gene TRBJ2-1; D gene uncertain. Germline CDR1 reads ENHRY; CDR2 reads SYGVKD. This CDR3 region has 14 residues. Between the trimmed V and J ends, which lost 7 bases and 0 bases, there was a span of 10 bases. The CDR3 DNA is TGTGCCATCAAGGCCTCTAGCTCCTACAATGAGCAGTTCTTC. It is translated as CAIKASSSYNEQFF.

This chain connects TRBV24-1 to TRBJ2-3, with TRBD1 as a possible D gene (5 bases). V was trimmed by 9 bases and J by 4 bases, leaving 13 bases between them. Germline assignment: CDR1 KGHDR and CDR2 SFDVKD. This CDR3 contains 13 residues. The DNA for the CDR3 is TGTGCCACCCAGTGGGGCGGATCAGATACGCAGTATTTT. Translating gives CATQWGGSDTQYF.

With respect to this clone: This likely comes from a read error, as the CDR3 has no conserved phenylalanine or tryptophan at its end. This sequence joins TRBV4-1 and TRBJ2-7; 7 bases agree with TRBD2. The V and J ends lost 4 bases and 4 bases, in that order; junction bases with no gene match: 13. The CDR3 is 16 amino acids. The germline V gene encodes CDR1 MGHRA and CDR2 YSYEKL. This CDR3 is CASSPRRVAGSYEQYL. In DNA form, the CDR3 reads TGCGCCAGCAGCCCCCGGAGGGTAGCGGGCTCGTACGAGCAGTACCTC.

The chain joins TRBV6-6 to TRBJ2-3, with 8 bases lining up with TRBD2. Germline CDR1 is MNHNY and CDR2 is SVGAGI (reference sequence). With V trimmed by 3 bases and J by 10 bases, 9 bases remained unmatched. The CDR3 contains 14 residues. Here the CDR3 reads CASSYSGTSLAQYF. The CDR3, as DNA: TGTGCCAGCAGTTATTCCGGGACTAGTTTGGCGCAGTATTTT.

The rearrangement joins TRBV29-1 to TRBJ2-1; possible D gene TRBD2, 5 bases. Germline values: CDR1 SQVTM, CDR2 ANQGSEA. CDR3 length equals 13 residues. V was shortened by 7 bases and J by 7 bases, with 17 bases between the two germline ends. The CDR3 DNA reads as TGCAGCGGGAGGTCTGCCGTAATAAATGAGCAGTTCTTC. Its protein product is CSGRSAVINEQFF.

The J gene is TRBJ2-2, the V gene TRBV7-9; 7 nucleotides match TRBD2. CDR1 SEHNR and CDR2 FQNEAQ come from the germline V gene (reference sequence). V was pared by 6 bases and J by 0 bases, with 7 bases of the junction left unmatched. This CDR3 has 16 residues. CDR3 loop: CASSSPGGANTGELFF. The CDR3 coding sequence is TGTGCCAGCAGTTCCCCGGGAGGCGCGAACACCGGGGAGCTGTTTTTT.

V and J are TRBV10-3 and TRBJ1-2; TRBD1 matches at 7 bases. The CDR3 extends over 13 amino acids. V dropped 6 bases and J dropped 3; count of bases not matched to a gene: 4. Germline V gives CDR1 ENHRY, CDR2 SYGVKD. The CDR3 reads CAIRGDRDYGYTF. Here the CDR3 DNA reads TGTGCCATCAGGGGGGACAGAGACTATGGCTACACCTTC.

The J gene is TRBJ2-7, the V gene TRBV27, with 9 positions matching TRBD1. The CDR3 extends over 13 amino acids. In germline, CDR1 is MNHEY, CDR2 SMNVEV (reference sequence). V was clipped by 8 bases and J by 2 bases; unmatched bases: 4. CDR3 in amino acids: CASGRTGAYEQYF. DNA for the CDR3: TGTGCCAGCGGGAGGACAGGGGCCTACGAGCAGTACTTC.

This clone was seen only a few times. This chain connects TRBV10-3 to TRBJ2-3; 8 positions match TRBD2. The ends lost 10 bases at V and 1 base at J; junction bases unmatched: 4. This CDR3 spans 13 amino acids. Germline-derived CDR1 and CDR2 are ENHRY and SYGVKD. The CDR3 bases are TGTGCCACCAGGCGGGGGGGCACAGATACGCAGTATTTT. Translation gives CATRRGGTDTQYF.

DNA of the CDR3: TGTGCCAGCAGCCCGGCGGGCAGGGGGCCGGATTCACCCCTCCACTTT. Its translation: CASSPAGRGPDSPLHF. This rearrangement joins TRBV5-4 to TRBJ1-6; 8 positions match TRBD1. The CDR3 totals 16 residues. V shed 4 bases, J shed 8 bases, and the junction held 11 bases outside the gene matches. The germline V gene encodes CDR1 SGHNT and CDR2 YYREEE (reference sequence).

In its sample, this clone was seen once. V and J are TRBV13 and TRBJ2-1; tentatively, D is TRBD1 (5 bases). With 5 bases removed from V and 8 bases from J, the gap between germline ends came to 16 bases. CDR3 length equals 14 residues. Germline V gene data show CDR1 as PRHDT and CDR2 as FYEKMQ (reference sequence). The CDR3 here is CASSPGQGRYEQFF. CDR3 coding DNA: TGTGCCAGCAGCCCTGGCCAGGGTCGATATGAGCAGTTCTTC.

This clone has just one count. The chain carries TRBV27 and TRBJ2-3; 7 nucleotides line up with TRBD1. Germline V gives CDR1 MNHEY, CDR2 SMNVEV (reference sequence). This CDR3 spans 13 amino acids. The V segment lost 6 bases and the J segment 4 bases; nucleotides outside the gene matches: 4. This chain's CDR3 is CASSQGGADTQYF. The DNA of the CDR3 is TGTGCCAGCAGCCAAGGGGGCGCAGATACGCAGTATTTT.

The CDR3 sequence: CASSSLGGNQSPYEQYF. In nucleotides, the CDR3 is TGTGCCAGCAGTTCCTTGGGGGGGAACCAATCACCCTACGAGCAGTACTTC. The chain recombines TRBV28 with TRBJ2-7, with 7 bases that match TRBD2. This CDR3 is 17 amino acids long. From germline, CDR1 is MDHEN and CDR2 SYDVKM. V lost 4 bases to trimming and J lost 2 bases; unmatched junction nucleotides: 14. The variable domain in full, completed from reference TRBV28 and TRBJ2-7, reads DVKVTQSSRYLVKRTGEKVFLECVQDMDHENMFWYRQDPGLGLRLIYFSYDVKMKEKGDIPEGYSVSREKKERFSLILESASTNQTSMYLCASSSLGGNQSPYEQYFGPGTRLTVT.

The rearrangement links TRBV3-1 (or the pseudogene TRBV3-2) to TRBJ2-4; D is ambiguous. CDR3 size: 13 residues. Germline lookup yields CDR1 LGHDT and CDR2 YNNKEL (reference sequence). The V gene lost 1 base and the J gene lost 3 bases, with 4 bases spanning the gap. CDR3 residues: CASSQGSKNIQYF. In DNA, the CDR3 is TGTGCCAGCAGCCAAGGGAGCAAAAACATTCAGTACTTC.

This chain uses TRBV5-4 with TRBJ2-1; TRBD2 agrees at 11 bases. The germline V gene encodes CDR1 SGHNT and CDR2 YYREEE (reference sequence). V gave up 6 bases and J gave up 3 bases; unmatched junction bases: 5. This CDR3 is built from 15 residues. CDR3 amino acids: CASTAGTSGYNEQFF. The DNA of the CDR3 is TGTGCCAGCACTGCCGGGACTAGCGGCTACAATGAGCAGTTCTTC.

This sequence joins TRBV3-1 (or the pseudogene TRBV3-2) and TRBJ2-3; 8 bases are a match to TRBD2. Germline lookup yields CDR1 LGHDT and CDR2 YNNKEL (reference sequence). The CDR3 length is 17 residues. The trim removed 4 bases at V and 4 bases at J, leaving 13 bases unmatched. The CDR3 loop reads CASSLSLTSVNADTQYF. CDR3 coding DNA: TGTGCCAGCAGCCTTTCCCTGACTAGCGTCAACGCAGATACGCAGTATTTT.

The rearrangement uses TRBV24-1 and TRBJ2-1; TRBD2 matches 13 bases. The CDR3 is made up of 17 amino acids. CDR1 and CDR2 (germline): KGHDR, SFDVKD. With 3 bases clipped from V and 4 bases from J, the junction kept 5 bases outside the gene matches. The CDR3 reads CATSDRGTSGIYNEQFF. CDR3 nucleotides: TGTGCCACCAGTGATCGCGGGACTAGCGGGATTTACAATGAGCAGTTCTTC.

The chain links TRBV5-8 to TRBJ1-2; 9 bases line up with TRBD1. In germline, CDR1 is SGHTS, CDR2 YDEGEE. This CDR3 region has 14 residues. V gave up 9 bases and J gave up 5 bases; unmatched junction bases: 11. The CDR3 sequence: CATMPGQGRYGYTF. DNA of the CDR3: TGTGCCACCATGCCTGGACAGGGGAGGTATGGCTACACCTTC.

The chain carries TRBV20-1 and TRBJ1-1; D is unresolved. Germline V gene lookup returns CDR1 DFQATT and CDR2 SNEGSKA (reference sequence). V lost 4 bases and J lost 4, with 7 bases in between. The CDR3 runs to 11 residues. CDR3 sequence: CSAMGTTEAFF. As DNA, the CDR3 is TGCAGTGCTATGGGCACCACTGAAGCTTTCTTT.

V is TRBV7-9 and J is TRBJ2-3; TRBD1 matches 7 bases. The CDR3 has 15 amino acids. Germline CDR1 SEHNR, CDR2 FQNEAQ (reference sequence). Trimming at V came to 4 bases and at J to 2 bases, leaving 6 bases not matched to a gene. This CDR3 reads CASSWDSIITDTQYF. For the CDR3, the DNA is TGTGCCAGCAGCTGGGACAGCATTATCACAGATACGCAGTATTTT.

The chain combines TRBV18 with TRBJ1-4, with 7 bases matching TRBD1. CDR1 is KGHSH and CDR2 is LQKENI in the germline V gene. This CDR3 contains 13 residues. V shed 3 bases and J 5 bases; nucleotides not matched to a gene: 0. Written as DNA, the CDR3 is TGTGCCAGCTCACCGGGACAGAATGAAAAACTGTTTTTT. Its translation: CASSPGQNEKLFF.

This rearrangement joins TRBV28 to TRBJ2-7; 10 bases are a match to TRBD2. V shed 6 bases and J 3 bases; nucleotides not matched to a gene: 11. Germline-derived CDR1 and CDR2 are MDHEN and SYDVKM. This CDR3 is 16 amino acids long. The CDR3 nucleotides are TGTGCCAGCAGCCCCGCCCTCGCTAGCGGGGGCTACGAGCAGTACTTC. Translated: CASSPALASGGYEQYF.